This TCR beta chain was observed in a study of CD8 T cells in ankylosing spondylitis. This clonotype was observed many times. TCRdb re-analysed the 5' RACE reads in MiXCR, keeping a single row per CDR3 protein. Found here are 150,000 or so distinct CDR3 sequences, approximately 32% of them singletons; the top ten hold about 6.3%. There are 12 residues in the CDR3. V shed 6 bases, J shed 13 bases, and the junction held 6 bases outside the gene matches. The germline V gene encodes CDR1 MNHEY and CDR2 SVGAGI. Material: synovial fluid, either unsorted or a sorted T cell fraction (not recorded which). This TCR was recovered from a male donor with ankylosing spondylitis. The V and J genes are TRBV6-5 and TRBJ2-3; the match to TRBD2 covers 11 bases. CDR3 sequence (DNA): TGTGCCAGCAGCTCGACTAGCGGGAATGAGTATTTT. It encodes CASSSTSGNEYF.